This is a list of T cell receptor beta chains from one sample in a study of T cells in Graves' hyperthyroidism and ophthalmopathy. From the multiplex PCR reads, TCRdb called clonotypes with MiXCR, one entry per CDR3 protein. The repertoire holds 540,000 or so distinct CDR3 sequences, with 15% to 18% as singletons. Sequencing was performed on blood. These receptors all come from a woman aged 25 to 39 with Graves' hyperthyroidism. Both conserved end residues are part of each CDR3. Each record gives: clone size, D gene, J gene, V gene, CDR3 DNA, CDR3 protein. D genes are given only for firm matches. Size tells how often a clone was seen (once, few, many) or the class of an expanded clone, and some rows leave it out.

- - TRBJ2-1 TRBV13 TGTGCCAGCAGCTTAGAGGGCAGGGGATTAGGGGCTGAGCAGTTCTTC CASSLEGRGLGAEQFF
many TRBD1 TRBJ1-2 TRBV6-1 TGTGCCAGCATAGCCGGGACAGGGGATGGCTACACCTTC CASIAGTGDGYTF
many - TRBJ2-2 TRBV15 TGTGCCACCAGACCGGTCGGTAACACCGGGGAGCTGTTTTTT CATRPVGNTGELFF
many TRBD2 TRBJ2-5 TRBV9 TGTGCCAGCAGCGTACTAGAGAATAGCGGGAGTGTTGAGACCCAGTACTTC CASSVLENSGSVETQYF
many - TRBJ2-3 TRBV20-1 TGCAGTGCTAGAGATATCCGTCTAGGGTCTGGCACAGATACGCAGTATTTT CSARDIRLGSGTDTQYF
many TRBD2 TRBJ2-7 TRBV11-2 TGTGCCAGCAGCTTAGATCAGGGTAGCGGGATTCCCTACGAGCAGTACTTC CASSLDQGSGIPYEQYF
- - TRBJ2-3 TRBV2 TGTGCCAGCTCACCAAACCCACCCACAGATACGCAGTATTTT CASSPNPPTDTQYF
few - TRBJ1-6 TRBV6-1 TGTGCCAGCAGTAGGGGTAGGGATCGTTCACCCCTCCACTTT CASSRGRDRSPLHF
many - TRBJ1-2 TRBV12-3/TRBV12-4 TGTGCCAGCAGTTTAAGCGTCGGTGGCTACACCTTC CASSLSVGGYTF
many - TRBJ2-7 TRBV7-2 TGTGCCAGCAGCTTAGTTTCCACCCCCTACGAGCAGTACTTC CASSLVSTPYEQYF
many TRBD2 TRBJ2-1 TRBV20-1 TGCAGTGCTCCCGAGACTAGCAGCAATGAGCAGTTCTTC CSAPETSSNEQFF